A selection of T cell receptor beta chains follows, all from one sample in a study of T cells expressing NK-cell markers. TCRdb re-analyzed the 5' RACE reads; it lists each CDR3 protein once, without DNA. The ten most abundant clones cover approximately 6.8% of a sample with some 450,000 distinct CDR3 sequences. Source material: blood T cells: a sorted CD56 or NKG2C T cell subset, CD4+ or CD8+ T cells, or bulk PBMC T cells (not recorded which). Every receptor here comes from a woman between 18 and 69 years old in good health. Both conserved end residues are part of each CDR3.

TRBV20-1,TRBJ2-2,CSAGAGLAGGFTGELFF
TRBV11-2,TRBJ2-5,CASREIRDRQETQYF
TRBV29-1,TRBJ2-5,CSVEGSETQYF
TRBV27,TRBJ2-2,CASLETSGITGELFF
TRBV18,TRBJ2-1,CASSPRSVYNEQFF
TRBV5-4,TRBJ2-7,CASSLQGGREQYF
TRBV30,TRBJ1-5,CAWSLTGVREPQHF
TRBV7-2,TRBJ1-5,CASSWGQTNNQPQHF
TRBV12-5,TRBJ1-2,CASGNGRGGGYTF
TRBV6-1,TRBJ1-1,CASRFPGQGFMGTEAFF
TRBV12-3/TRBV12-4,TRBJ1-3,CASSFRTGSDTIYF
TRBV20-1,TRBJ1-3,CSARWGGLGNTIYF
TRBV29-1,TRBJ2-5,CSVGLRLREETQYF
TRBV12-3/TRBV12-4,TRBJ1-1,CASREGRITEAFF
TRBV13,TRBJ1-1,CASSPPRVGTEAFF
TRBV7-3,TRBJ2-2,CASSRLAGVTGELFF
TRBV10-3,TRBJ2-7,CAISLPGAGEQYF
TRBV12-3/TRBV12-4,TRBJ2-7,CASSWGDTYEQYF
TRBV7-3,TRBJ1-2,CASSYGSLDGYTF
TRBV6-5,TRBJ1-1,CATQVWTGVTEAFF
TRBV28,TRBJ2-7,CASRGREYEQYF
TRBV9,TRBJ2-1,CASSVGIGQLNNEQFF
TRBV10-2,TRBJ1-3,CASSTDSGNTIYF
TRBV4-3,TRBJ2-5,CASSQDRWTSQETQYF
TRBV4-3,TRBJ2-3,CASSQGSTDTQYF
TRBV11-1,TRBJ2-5,CASSLEQNRPQETQYF
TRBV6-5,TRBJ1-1,CASSRHTFSGTEAFF
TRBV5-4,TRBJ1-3,CASSSTGGGNTIYF
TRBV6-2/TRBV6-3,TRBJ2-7,CASRDPQRESHEQYF
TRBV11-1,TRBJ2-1,CASSLYRGTRGSYNEQFF
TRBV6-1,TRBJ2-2,CATHQGGTGELFF
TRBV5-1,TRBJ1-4,CASSLDTPDLNEKLFF
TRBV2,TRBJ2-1,CASHSLAGAMYEQFF
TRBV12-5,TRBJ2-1,CASGLVSGGGSYNEQFF
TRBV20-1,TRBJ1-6,CSPTASSYNSPLHF
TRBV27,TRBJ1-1,CASSVRKIMNTEAFF
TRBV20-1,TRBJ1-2,CSAVRDSLYGYTF
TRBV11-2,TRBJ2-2,CASSLGGLGTYPRNTGELFF
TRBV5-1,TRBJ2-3,CASSLVSDLDTQYF
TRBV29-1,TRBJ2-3,CSTPGFSGRDTQYF
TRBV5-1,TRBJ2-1,CASGEGGITYNEQFF
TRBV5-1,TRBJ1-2,CASSGSDRDHGYTF
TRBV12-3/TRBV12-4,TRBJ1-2,CASSQQGGDGYTF
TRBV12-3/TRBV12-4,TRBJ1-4,CASSSGDLATNEKLFF
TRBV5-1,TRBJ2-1,CASSSELNNEQFF
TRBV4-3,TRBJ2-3,CASSQDGASFTDTQYF
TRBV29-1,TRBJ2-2,CSVEASRTGELFF
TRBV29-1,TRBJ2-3,CSVAKAGAEDTQYF
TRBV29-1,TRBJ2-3,CSAEKSWGADTQYF
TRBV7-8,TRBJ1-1,CASSTKVGGNTEAFF
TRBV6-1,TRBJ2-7,CASSVFYEQYF
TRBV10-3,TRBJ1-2,CAISVQGEGYTF